This T cell receptor (beta chain) was retrieved from a study of shared clonotypes between healthy human individuals. In the study overall: Per donor, CD8 memory used one plate, CD8 naive used two, CD4 memory used three and CD4 naive used three.

The V gene lost 5 bases and the J gene lost 1 base, with 8 bases spanning the gap. The CDR3 has 13 residues. Germline lookup yields CDR1 KGHSH and CDR2 LQKENI. The authors ran the assay at deep level. Measured with immunoSEQ multiplex PCR; TCRdb has only the in-frame clones, and not every one. This sample carries approximately 980,000 clones, 76% of them seen once, and the ten largest clones take nearly 1.5%. Sample: memory CD4+ T cells sorted from blood. The sample's subset: CD45RA-negative fraction. The rearrangement joins TRBV18 to TRBJ2-5; D unresolved. This TCR was sampled from a man between 18 and 35 years old in good health. This CDR3 is CASSALAQETQYF. In DNA form, the CDR3 reads TGTGCCAGCTCAGCTTTAGCCCAAGAGACCCAGTACTTC.